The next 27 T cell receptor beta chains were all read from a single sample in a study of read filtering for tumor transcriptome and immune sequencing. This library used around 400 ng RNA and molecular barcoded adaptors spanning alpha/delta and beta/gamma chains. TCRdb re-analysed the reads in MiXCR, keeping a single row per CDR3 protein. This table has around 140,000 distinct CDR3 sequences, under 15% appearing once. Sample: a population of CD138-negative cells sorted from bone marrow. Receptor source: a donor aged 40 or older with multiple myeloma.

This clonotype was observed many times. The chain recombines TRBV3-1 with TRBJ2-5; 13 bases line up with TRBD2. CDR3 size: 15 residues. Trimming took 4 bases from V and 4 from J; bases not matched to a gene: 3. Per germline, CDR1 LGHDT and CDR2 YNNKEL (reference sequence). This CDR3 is CASSRLAGGGETQYF. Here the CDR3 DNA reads TGTGCCAGCAGCCGACTAGCGGGAGGCGGAGAGACCCAGTACTTC.

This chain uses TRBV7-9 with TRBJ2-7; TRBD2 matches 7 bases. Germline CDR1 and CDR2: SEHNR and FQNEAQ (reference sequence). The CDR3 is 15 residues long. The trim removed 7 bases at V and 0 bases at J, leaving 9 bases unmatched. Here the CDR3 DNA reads TGTGCCAGCACCAGAGGGGCGGGAGCCTCCTACGAGCAGTACTTC. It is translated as CASTRGAGASYEQYF.

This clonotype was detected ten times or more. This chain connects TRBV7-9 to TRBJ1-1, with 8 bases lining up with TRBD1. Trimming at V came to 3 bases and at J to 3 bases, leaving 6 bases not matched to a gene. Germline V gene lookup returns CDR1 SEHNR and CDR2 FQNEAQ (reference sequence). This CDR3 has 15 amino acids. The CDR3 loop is CASSFRTGRDTEAFF. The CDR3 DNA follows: TGTGCCAGCAGCTTTCGGACAGGGAGAGACACTGAAGCTTTCTTT.

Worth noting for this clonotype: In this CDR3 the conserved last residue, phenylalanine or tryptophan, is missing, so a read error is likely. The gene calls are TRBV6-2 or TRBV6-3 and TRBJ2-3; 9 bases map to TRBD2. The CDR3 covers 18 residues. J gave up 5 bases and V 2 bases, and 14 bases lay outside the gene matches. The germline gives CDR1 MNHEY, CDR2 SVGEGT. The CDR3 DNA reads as TGTGCCAGCAGTTACAGTCAGACTAGCGGAAGAAGGGGAGATACGCAGTATTCT. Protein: CASSYSQTSGRRGDTQYS.

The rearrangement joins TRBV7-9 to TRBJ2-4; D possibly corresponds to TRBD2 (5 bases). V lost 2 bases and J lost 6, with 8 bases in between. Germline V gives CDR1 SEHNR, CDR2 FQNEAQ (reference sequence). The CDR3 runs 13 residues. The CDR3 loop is CASSLTEGNIQYF. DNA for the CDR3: TGTGCCAGCAGCTTAACCGAGGGAAACATTCAGTACTTC. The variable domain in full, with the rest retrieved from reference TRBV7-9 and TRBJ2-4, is DTGVSQNPRHKITKRGQNVTFRCDPISEHNRLYWYRQTLGQGPEFLTYFQNEAQLEKSRLLSDRFSAERPKGSFSTLEIQRTEQGDSAMYLCASSLTEGNIQYFGAGTRLSVL.

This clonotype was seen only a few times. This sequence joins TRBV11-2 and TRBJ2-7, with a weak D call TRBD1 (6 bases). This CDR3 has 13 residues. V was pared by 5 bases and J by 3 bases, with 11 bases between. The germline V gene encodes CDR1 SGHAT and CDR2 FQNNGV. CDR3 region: CASSGTGFYEQYF. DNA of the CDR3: TGTGCCAGCAGCGGCACAGGGTTCTACGAGCAGTACTTC.

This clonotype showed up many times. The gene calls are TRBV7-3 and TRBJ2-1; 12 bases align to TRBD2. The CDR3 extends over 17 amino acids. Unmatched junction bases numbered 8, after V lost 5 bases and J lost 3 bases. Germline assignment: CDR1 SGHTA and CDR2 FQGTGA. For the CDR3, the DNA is TGTGCCAGCAGCCCAAGACTAGCGGGAGAAAGCTACAATGAGCAGTTCTTC. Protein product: CASSPRLAGESYNEQFF.

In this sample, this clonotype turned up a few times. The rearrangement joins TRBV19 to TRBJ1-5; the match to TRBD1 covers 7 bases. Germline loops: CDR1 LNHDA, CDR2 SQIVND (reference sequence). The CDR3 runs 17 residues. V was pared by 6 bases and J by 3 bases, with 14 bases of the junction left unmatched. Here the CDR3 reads CASRKGTVRAVNQPQHF. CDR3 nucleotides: TGTGCCAGTAGGAAGGGGACAGTCAGAGCAGTCAATCAGCCCCAGCATTTT.

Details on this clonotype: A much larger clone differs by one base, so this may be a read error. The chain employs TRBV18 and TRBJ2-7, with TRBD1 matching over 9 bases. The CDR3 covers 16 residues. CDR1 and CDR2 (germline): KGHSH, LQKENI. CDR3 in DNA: TGTGCCAGCTCAACCGAAACATCAGGGACAGGGAACGAGCAGCACTTC. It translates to CASSTETSGTGNEQHF. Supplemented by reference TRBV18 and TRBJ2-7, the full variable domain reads NAGVMQNPRHLVRRRGQEARLRCSPMKGHSHVYWYRQLPEEGLKFMVYLQKENIIDESGMPKERFSAEFPKEGPSILRIQQVVRGDSAAYFCASSTETSGTGNEQHFGPGTRLTVT.

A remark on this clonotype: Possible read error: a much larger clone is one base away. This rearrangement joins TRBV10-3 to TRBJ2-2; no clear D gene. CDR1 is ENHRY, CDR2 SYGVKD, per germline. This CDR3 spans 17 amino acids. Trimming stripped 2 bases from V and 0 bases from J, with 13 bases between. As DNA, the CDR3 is TGTGCCATCAGTGAGATGGGTTTGGGTCCGAACACCGGGGAGCTGTTTTTT. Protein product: CAISEMGLGPNTGELFF.

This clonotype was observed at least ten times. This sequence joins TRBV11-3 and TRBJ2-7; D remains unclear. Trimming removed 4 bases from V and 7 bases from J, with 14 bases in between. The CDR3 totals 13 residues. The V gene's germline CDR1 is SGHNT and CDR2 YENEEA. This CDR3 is CASSSTSRSEQYF. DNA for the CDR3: TGTGCCAGCAGCTCAACCTCCCGGTCGGAGCAGTACTTC.

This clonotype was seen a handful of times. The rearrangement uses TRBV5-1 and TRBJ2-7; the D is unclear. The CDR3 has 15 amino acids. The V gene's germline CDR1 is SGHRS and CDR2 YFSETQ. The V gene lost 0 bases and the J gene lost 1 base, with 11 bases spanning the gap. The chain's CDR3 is CASSLGQSLSYEQYF. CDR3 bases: TGCGCCAGCAGCTTGGGGCAGAGTCTATCCTACGAGCAGTACTTC. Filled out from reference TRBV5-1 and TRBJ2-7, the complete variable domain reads KAGVTQTPRYLIKTRGQQVTLSCSPISGHRSVSWYQQTPGQGLQFLFEYFSETQRNKGNFPGRFSGRQFSNSRSEMNVSTLELGDSALYLCASSLGQSLSYEQYFGPGTRLTVT.

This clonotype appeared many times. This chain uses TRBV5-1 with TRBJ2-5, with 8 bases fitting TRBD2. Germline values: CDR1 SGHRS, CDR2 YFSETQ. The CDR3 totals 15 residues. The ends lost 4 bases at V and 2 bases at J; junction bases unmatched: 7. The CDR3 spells CASSTRLARQETQYF. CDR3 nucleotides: TGCGCCAGCAGCACACGACTAGCGAGGCAAGAGACCCAGTACTTC.

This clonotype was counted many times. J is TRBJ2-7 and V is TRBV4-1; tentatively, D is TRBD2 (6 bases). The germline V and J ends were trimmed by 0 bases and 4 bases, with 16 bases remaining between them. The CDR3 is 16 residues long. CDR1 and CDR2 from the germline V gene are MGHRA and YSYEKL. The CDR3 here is CASSQDTDYLRYEQYF. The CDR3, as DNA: TGCGCCAGCAGCCAAGATACGGACTACCTAAGGTACGAGCAGTACTTC.

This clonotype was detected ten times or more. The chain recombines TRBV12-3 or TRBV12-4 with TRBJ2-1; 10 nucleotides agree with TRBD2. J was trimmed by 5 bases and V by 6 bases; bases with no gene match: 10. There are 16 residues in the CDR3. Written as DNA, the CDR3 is TGTGCCAGCAGAGTACGAGCGGGAGGGGAGGACAATGAGCAGTTCTTC. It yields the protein CASRVRAGGEDNEQFF.

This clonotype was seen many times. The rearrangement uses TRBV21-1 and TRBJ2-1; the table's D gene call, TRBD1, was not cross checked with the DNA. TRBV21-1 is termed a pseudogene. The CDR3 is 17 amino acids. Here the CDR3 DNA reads TGTGCCAGCAGCAAGCATCCGGGACCGAAGTGGAACAATGAGCAGTTCTTC. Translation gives CASSKHPGPKWNNEQFF.

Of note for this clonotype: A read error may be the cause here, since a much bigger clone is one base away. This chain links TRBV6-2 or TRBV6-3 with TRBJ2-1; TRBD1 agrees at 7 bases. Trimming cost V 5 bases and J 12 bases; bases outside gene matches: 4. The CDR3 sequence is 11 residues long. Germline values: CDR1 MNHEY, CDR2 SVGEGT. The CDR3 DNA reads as TGTGCCAGCAGTGGCAGGGGGAGGCAGTTCTTC. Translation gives CASSGRGRQFF.

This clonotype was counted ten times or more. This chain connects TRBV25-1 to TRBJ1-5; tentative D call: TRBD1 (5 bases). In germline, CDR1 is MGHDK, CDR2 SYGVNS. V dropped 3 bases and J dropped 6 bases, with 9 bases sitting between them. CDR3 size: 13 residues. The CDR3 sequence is CASSDREGQPQHF. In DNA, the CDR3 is TGTGCCAGCAGTGACAGGGAAGGTCAGCCCCAGCATTTT.

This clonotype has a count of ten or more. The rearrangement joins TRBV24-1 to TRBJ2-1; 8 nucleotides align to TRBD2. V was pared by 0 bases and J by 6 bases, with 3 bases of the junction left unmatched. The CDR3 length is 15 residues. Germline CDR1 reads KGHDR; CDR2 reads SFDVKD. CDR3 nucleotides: TGTGCCACCAGTGATTTGGACGGGAGGGGCAATGAGCAGTTCTTC. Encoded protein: CATSDLDGRGNEQFF.

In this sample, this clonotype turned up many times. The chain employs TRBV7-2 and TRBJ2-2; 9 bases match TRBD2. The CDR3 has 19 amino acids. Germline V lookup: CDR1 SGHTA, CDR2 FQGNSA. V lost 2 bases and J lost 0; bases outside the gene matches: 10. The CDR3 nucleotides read TGTGCCAGCAGCTTAATGTTAGCGGGAGAGGATCCGAACACCGGGGAGCTGTTTTTT. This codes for CASSLMLAGEDPNTGELFF. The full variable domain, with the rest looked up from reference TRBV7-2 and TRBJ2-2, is GAGVSQSPSNKVTEKGKDVELRCDPISGHTALYWYRQSLGQGLEFLIYFQGNSAPDKSGLPSDRFSAERTGGSVSTLTIQRTQQEDSAVYLCASSLMLAGEDPNTGELFFGEGSRLTVL.

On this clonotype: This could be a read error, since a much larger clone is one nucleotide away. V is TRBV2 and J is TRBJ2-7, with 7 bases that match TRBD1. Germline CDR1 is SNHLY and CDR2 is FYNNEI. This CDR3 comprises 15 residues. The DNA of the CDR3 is TGTGTCAGCAGTGAACCAGGGACAGCTTCCTACGAGCAGTACTTC. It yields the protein CVSSEPGTASYEQYF.

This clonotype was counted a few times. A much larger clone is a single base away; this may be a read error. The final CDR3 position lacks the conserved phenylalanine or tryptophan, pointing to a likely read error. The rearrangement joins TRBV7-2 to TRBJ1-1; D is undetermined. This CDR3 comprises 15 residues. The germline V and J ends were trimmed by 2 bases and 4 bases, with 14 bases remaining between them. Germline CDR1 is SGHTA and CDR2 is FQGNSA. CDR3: CASSLSRVVSTEAFS. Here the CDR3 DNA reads TGTGCCAGCAGCTTATCGAGGGTTGTGAGCACTGAAGCTTTCTCT.

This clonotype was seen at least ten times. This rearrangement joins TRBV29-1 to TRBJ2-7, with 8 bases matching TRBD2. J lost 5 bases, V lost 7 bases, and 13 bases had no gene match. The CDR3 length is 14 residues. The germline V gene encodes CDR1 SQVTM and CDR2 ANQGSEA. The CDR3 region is CSGAAGGGGHEQYF. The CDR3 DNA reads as TGCAGCGGCGCTGCGGGAGGAGGCGGCCACGAGCAGTACTTC.

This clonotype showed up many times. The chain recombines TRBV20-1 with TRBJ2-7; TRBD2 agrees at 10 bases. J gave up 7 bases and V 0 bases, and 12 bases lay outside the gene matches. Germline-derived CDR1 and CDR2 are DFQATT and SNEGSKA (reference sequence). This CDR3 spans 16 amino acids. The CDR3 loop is CSARDLTSGYSWEQYF. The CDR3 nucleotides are TGCAGTGCTAGAGATCTGACTAGCGGGTATTCGTGGGAGCAGTACTTC.

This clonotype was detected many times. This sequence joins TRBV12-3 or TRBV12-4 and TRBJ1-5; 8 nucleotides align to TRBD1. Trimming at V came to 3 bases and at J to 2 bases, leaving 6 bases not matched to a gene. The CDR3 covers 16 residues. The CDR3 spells CASSFWQGAGNQPQHF. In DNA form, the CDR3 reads TGTGCCAGCAGTTTCTGGCAGGGGGCAGGCAATCAGCCCCAGCATTTT.

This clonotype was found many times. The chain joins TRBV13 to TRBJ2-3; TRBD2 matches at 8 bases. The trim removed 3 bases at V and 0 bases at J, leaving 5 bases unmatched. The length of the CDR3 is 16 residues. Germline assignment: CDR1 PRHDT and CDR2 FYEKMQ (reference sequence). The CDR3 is CASSLGGRSSTDTQYF. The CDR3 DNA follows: TGTGCCAGCAGCTTGGGCGGGAGGAGCAGCACAGATACGCAGTATTTT. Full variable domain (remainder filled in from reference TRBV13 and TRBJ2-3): AAGVIQSPRHLIKEKRETATLKCYPIPRHDTVYWYQQGPGQDPQFLISFYEKMQSDKGSIPDRFSAQQFSDYHSELNMSSLELGDSALYFCASSLGGRSSTDTQYFGPGTRLTVL.

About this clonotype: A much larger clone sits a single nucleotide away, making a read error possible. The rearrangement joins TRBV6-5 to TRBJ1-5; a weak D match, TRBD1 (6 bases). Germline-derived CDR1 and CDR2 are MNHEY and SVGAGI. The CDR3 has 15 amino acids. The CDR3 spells CASSYSAGADQPQDF. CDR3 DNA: TGTGCCAGCAGTTACTCGGCGGGGGCCGATCAGCCCCAGGATTTT.